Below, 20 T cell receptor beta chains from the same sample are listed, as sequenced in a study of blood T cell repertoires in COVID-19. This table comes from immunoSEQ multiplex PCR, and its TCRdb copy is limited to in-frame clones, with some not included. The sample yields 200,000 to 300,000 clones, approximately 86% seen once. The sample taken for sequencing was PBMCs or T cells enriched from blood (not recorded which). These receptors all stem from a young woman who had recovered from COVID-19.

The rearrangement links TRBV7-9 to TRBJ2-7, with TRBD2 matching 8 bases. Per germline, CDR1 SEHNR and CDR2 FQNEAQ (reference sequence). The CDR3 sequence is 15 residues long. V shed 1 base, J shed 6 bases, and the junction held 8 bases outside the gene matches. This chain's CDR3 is CASSLDGGLAPEQYF. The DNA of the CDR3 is TGTGCCAGCAGCTTAGACGGCGGACTAGCTCCCGAGCAGTACTTC. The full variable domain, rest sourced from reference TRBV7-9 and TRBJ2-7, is DTGVSQNPRHKITKRGQNVTFRCDPISEHNRLYWYRQTLGQGPEFLTYFQNEAQLEKSRLLSDRFSAERPKGSFSTLEIQRTEQGDSAMYLCASSLDGGLAPEQYFGPGTRLTVT.

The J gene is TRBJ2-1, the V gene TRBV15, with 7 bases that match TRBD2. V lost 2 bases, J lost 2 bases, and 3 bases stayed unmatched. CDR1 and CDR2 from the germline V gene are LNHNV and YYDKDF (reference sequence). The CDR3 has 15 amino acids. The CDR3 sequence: CATSRQRGAYNEQFF. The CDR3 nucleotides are TGTGCCACCAGCAGACAGCGGGGCGCCTACAATGAGCAGTTCTTC.

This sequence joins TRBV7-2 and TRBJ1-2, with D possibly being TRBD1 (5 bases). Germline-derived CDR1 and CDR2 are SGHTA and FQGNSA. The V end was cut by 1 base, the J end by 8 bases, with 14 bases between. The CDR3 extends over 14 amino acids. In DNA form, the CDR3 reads TGTGCCAGCAGCTTAGTGATTCAGGGCGAGGGCTACACCTTC. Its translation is CASSLVIQGEGYTF.

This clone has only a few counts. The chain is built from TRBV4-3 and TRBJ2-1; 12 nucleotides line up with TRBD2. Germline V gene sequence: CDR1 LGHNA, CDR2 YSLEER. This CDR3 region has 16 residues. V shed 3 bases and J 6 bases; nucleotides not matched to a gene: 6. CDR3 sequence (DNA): TGCGCCAGCAGCCAGTACCCTAGCGGGGGGGCCAATGAGCAGTTCTTC. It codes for CASSQYPSGGANEQFF.

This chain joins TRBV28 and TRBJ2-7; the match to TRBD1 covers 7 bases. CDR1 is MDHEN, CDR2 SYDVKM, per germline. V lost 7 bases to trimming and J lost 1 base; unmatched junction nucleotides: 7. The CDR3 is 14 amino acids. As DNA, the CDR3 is TGTGCCAGCAATCCCTCAGGGGGTTCCTACGAGCAGTACTTC. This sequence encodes CASNPSGGSYEQYF.

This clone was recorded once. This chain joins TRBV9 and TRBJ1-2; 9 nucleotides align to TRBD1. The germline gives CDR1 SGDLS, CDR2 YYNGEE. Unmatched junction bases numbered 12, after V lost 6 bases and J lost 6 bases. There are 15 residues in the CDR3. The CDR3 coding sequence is TGTGCCAGCAAATCACAGGGGGCCCCCCCCCATGGCTACACCTTC. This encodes CASKSQGAPPHGYTF. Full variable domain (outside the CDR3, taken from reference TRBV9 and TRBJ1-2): DSGVTQTPKHLITATGQRVTLRCSPRSGDLSVYWYQQSLDQGLQFLIQYYNGEERAKGNILERFSAQQFPDLHSELNLSSLELGDSALYFCASKSQGAPPHGYTFGSGTRLTVV.

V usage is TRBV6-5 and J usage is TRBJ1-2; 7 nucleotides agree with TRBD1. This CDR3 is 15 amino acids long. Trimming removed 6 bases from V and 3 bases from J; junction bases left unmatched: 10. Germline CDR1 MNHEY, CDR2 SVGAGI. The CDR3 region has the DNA TGTGCCAGCAGCCCCTACGACAGGGTCGACTATGGCTACACCTTC. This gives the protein CASSPYDRVDYGYTF.

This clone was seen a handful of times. The CDR3 loop reads CATSTGGVTGELFF. The CDR3 nucleotides read TGTGCCACCAGTACAGGGGGTGTCACCGGGGAGCTGTTTTTT. The rearrangement links TRBV24-1 to TRBJ2-2, with 8 bases fitting TRBD1. The CDR3 has 14 amino acids. Germline V gene sequence: CDR1 KGHDR, CDR2 SFDVKD. J gave up 4 bases and V 6 bases, and 3 bases lay outside the gene matches.

The CDR3 here is CASSLRMDTGELFF. CDR3 bases: TGTGCCAGCAGTTTGAGGATGGACACCGGGGAGCTGTTTTTT. The chain uses TRBV27 and TRBJ2-2, with unresolved D. V was cut by 3 bases and J by 3 bases, with 8 bases left in between. The length of the CDR3 is 14 residues. The germline gives CDR1 MNHEY, CDR2 SMNVEV (reference sequence).

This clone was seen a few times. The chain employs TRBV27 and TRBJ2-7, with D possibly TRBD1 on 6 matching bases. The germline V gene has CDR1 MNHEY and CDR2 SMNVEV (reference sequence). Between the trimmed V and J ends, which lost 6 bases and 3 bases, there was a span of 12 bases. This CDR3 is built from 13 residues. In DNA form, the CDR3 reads TGTGCCAGCAGACCGGGACAACACTACGAGCAGTACTTC. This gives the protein CASRPGQHYEQYF.

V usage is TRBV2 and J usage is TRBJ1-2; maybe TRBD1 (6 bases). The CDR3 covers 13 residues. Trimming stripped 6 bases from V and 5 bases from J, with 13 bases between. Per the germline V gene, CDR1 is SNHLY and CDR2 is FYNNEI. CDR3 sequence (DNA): TGTGCCAGCAGGAACCAAGGACAGTATGGCTACACCTTC. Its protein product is CASRNQGQYGYTF. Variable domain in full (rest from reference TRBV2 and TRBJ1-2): EPEVTQTPSHQVTQMGQEVILRCVPISNHLYFYWYRQILGQKVEFLVSFYNNEISEKSEIFDDQFSVERPDGSNFTLKIRSTKLEDSAMYFCASRNQGQYGYTFGSGTRLTVV.

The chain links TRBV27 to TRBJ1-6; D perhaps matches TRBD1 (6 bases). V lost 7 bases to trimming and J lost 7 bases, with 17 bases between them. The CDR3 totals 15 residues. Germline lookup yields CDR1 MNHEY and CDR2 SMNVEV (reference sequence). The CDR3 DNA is TGTGCCAGCACGACACACAGGGCCGGAAATTCACCCCTCCACTTT. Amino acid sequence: CASTTHRAGNSPLHF.

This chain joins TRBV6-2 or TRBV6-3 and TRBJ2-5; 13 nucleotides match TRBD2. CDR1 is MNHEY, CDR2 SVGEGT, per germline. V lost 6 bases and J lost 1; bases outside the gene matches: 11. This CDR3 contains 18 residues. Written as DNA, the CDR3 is TGTGCCAGCAGCCTACTAGCGGGGGGGCTTTCGTCCCAAGAGACCCAGTACTTC. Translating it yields CASSLLAGGLSSQETQYF.

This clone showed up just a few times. The CDR3 sequence is CASSQDPTGYGYTF. CDR3 sequence (DNA): TGCGCCAGCAGCCAAGACCCGACAGGGTATGGCTACACCTTC. The V call is TRBV4-3, the J call TRBJ1-2; 7 bases are shared with TRBD1. Germline CDR1 is LGHNA and CDR2 is YSLEER. This CDR3 contains 14 residues. The J segment lost 5 bases and the V segment lost 0 bases, leaving 3 bases of the junction unmatched.

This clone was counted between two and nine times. The CDR3, as DNA: TGTGCCAGCAGCCTTGGGAGGCCCACAGATACGCAGTATTTT. Translation: CASSLGRPTDTQYF. The chain links TRBV7-6 to TRBJ2-3; D possibly corresponds to TRBD2 (6 bases). The V end was cut by 5 bases, the J end by 2 bases, with 11 bases between. CDR3 size: 14 residues. Per germline, CDR1 SGHVS and CDR2 FNYEAQ.

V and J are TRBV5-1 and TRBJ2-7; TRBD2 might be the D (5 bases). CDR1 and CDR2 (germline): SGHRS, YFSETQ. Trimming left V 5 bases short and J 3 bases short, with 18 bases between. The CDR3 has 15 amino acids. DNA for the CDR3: TGCGCCAGCAGGTGGAACACCGGGAAAGACTACGAGCAGTACTTC. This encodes CASRWNTGKDYEQYF.

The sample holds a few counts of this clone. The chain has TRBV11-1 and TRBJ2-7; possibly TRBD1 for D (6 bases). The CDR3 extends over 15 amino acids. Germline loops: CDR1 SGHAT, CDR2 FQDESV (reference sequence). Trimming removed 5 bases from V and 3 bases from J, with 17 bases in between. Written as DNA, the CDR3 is TGTGCCAGCAGCCCACGCACAGGGAATCTCTACGAGCAGTACTTC. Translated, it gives CASSPRTGNLYEQYF. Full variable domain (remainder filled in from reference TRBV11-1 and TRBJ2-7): EAEVAQSPRYKITEKSQAVAFWCDPISGHATLYWYRQILGQGPELLVQFQDESVVDDSQLPKDRFSAERLKGVDSTLKIQPAELGDSAMYLCASSPRTGNLYEQYFGPGTRLTVT.

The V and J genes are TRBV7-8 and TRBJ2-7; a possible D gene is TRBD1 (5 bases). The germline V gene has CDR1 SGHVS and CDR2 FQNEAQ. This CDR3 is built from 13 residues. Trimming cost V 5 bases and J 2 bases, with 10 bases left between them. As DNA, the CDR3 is TGTGCCAGCAGCACGACAGAGACCTACGAGCAGTACTTC. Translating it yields CASSTTETYEQYF.

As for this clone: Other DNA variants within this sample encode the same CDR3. CDR3 DNA sequence: TGTGCCAGCAGCTTAGACCGGGATTATGGCTACACCTTC. This sequence encodes CASSLDRDYGYTF. The chain uses TRBV11-2 and TRBJ1-2; D is uncertain. The CDR3 extends over 13 amino acids. V was pared by 0 bases and J by 5 bases, with 7 bases between. Germline CDR1 SGHAT, CDR2 FQNNGV.

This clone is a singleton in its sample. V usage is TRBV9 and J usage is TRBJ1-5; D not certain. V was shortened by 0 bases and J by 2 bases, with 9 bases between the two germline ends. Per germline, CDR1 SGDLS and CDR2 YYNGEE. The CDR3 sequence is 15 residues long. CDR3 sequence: CASSVGAQGNQPQHF. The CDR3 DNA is TGTGCCAGCAGCGTAGGTGCGCAGGGCAATCAGCCCCAGCATTTT.